The next 19 T cell receptor beta chains were all read from a single sample in a study of technical replicates of blood from a handful of donors. Sequencing was performed with immunoSEQ multiplex PCR; in TCRdb, only in-frame clones are kept and a portion is missing. The sample includes about 70,000 clones, approximately 98% of them seen just once. The specimen sequenced was T cells isolated from PBMCs. The receptors here all came from a human donor in good health.

This chain connects TRBV13 to TRBJ2-4, with D perhaps matching TRBD1 (6 bases). V was cut by 5 bases and J by 4 bases, with 21 bases left in between. The CDR3 spans 17 residues. Germline V gives CDR1 PRHDT, CDR2 FYEKMQ (reference sequence). For the CDR3, the DNA is TGTGCCAGCAGCCTATACCGGGACACTTCGAGGAAAAACATTCAGTACTTC. Protein sequence: CASSLYRDTSRKNIQYF.

The chain is built from TRBV15 and TRBJ2-7; D may be TRBD1 (6 bases). V was cut by 3 bases and J by 2 bases, with 14 bases left in between. The CDR3 consists of 15 residues. Germline CDR1 is LNHNV and CDR2 is YYDKDF (reference sequence). CDR3 residues: CATSSERRGTYEQYF. CDR3 bases: TGTGCCACCAGCAGCGAACGCAGGGGAACCTACGAGCAGTACTTC. Looking up the rest from reference TRBV15 and TRBJ2-7 gives the full variable domain: DAMVIQNPRYQVTQFGKPVTLSCSQTLNHNVMYWYQQKSSQAPKLLFHYYDKDFNNEADTPDNFQSRRPNTSFCFLDIRSPGLGDTAMYLCATSSERRGTYEQYFGPGTRLTVT.

This clone was observed a handful of times. J is TRBJ1-1 and V is TRBV6-1; D remains unclear. The V end lost 2 bases, the J end lost 11 bases, and 12 bases lay between the germline ends. Per the germline V gene, CDR1 is MNHNS and CDR2 is SASEGT. The CDR3 runs to 12 residues. The CDR3 reads CASSEYGGPAFF. The CDR3 DNA sequence: TGTGCCAGCAGTGAATACGGAGGGCCGGCTTTCTTT.

The genes are TRBV19 and TRBJ2-1, with TRBD1 matching 7 bases. Germline V CDR1 and CDR2: LNHDA, SQIVND (reference sequence). V dropped 4 bases and J dropped 7; count of bases not matched to a gene: 4. The CDR3 sequence is 13 residues long. CDR3 bases: TGTGCCAGTAGTACGAACAGGGGTAATGAGCAGTTCTTC. It is translated as CASSTNRGNEQFF.

The V and J genes are TRBV11-2 and TRBJ1-2; D possibly corresponds to TRBD1 (6 bases). Germline lookup yields CDR1 SGHAT and CDR2 FQNNGV. CDR3 length: 15 amino acids. V dropped 0 bases and J dropped 10 bases, with 18 bases sitting between them. CDR3 region: CASSLEAGAIFDYTF. For the CDR3, the DNA is TGTGCCAGCAGCTTAGAGGCAGGGGCGATATTCGACTACACCTTC.

V and J are TRBV4-1 and TRBJ2-1; TRBD2 might be the D (6 bases). Germline CDR1 MGHRA, CDR2 YSYEKL. Trimming cost V 2 bases and J 1 base, with 15 bases left between them. The CDR3 totals 17 residues. As DNA, the CDR3 is TGCGCCAGCAGCCAACCCCGACTAGTTAGGTCCTACAATGAGCAGTTCTTC. This sequence encodes CASSQPRLVRSYNEQFF.

The chain combines TRBV5-1 with TRBJ1-1; 7 bases fit TRBD1. This CDR3 comprises 15 residues. Trimming removed 4 bases from V and 8 bases from J; junction bases left unmatched: 14. From germline, CDR1 is SGHRS and CDR2 YFSETQ. The CDR3: CASSPPTGSTIEAFF. For the CDR3, the DNA is TGCGCCAGCAGCCCACCGACAGGGAGCACGATCGAAGCTTTCTTT.

V usage is TRBV6-5 and J usage is TRBJ1-4; a weak D match, TRBD1 (6 bases). The V end was cut by 8 bases, the J end by 4 bases, with 11 bases between. Germline CDR1 reads MNHEY; CDR2 reads SVGAGI. The CDR3 has 13 residues. The CDR3 nucleotides are TGTGCCAGCCTGGACAGAATTAATGAAAAACTGTTTTTT. It translates to CASLDRINEKLFF.

The chain combines TRBV7-3 with TRBJ2-7; 9 bases are shared with TRBD1. The CDR3 covers 15 residues. Looked up from germline, CDR1 is SGHTA and CDR2 is FQGTGA. Trimming removed 5 bases from V and 3 bases from J; junction bases left unmatched: 8. The CDR3 loop reads CASSLMGTGYYEQYF. The CDR3 DNA sequence: TGTGCCAGCAGCCTGATGGGGACAGGGTACTACGAGCAGTACTTC.

The chain recombines TRBV18 with TRBJ2-1; D uncertain. The germline V and J ends were trimmed by 3 bases and 9 bases, with 6 bases remaining between them. Germline V lookup: CDR1 KGHSH, CDR2 LQKENI. The CDR3 loop spans 11 amino acids. The CDR3: CASSPATEQFF. CDR3 sequence (DNA): TGTGCCAGCTCACCGGCAACTGAGCAGTTCTTC.

This sequence joins TRBV5-1 and TRBJ2-1; 9 bases match TRBD2. The CDR3 contains 15 residues. In germline, CDR1 is SGHRS, CDR2 YFSETQ. V lost 2 bases to trimming and J lost 6 bases; unmatched junction nucleotides: 6. CDR3 sequence reads: CASSFGSGSPNEQFF. CDR3 sequence (DNA): TGCGCCAGCAGCTTTGGTAGCGGGAGTCCCAATGAGCAGTTCTTC.

This clone showed up just once. The V and J genes are TRBV10-2 and TRBJ1-1; 8 bases fit TRBD1. J was trimmed by 3 bases and V by 6 bases; bases with no gene match: 12. The CDR3 consists of 16 residues. Germline V gene sequence: CDR1 WSHSY, CDR2 SAAADI. CDR3: CASSGSGGAGYTEAFF. In DNA, the CDR3 is TGCGCCAGCAGCGGTTCAGGGGGCGCTGGGTACACTGAAGCTTTCTTT.

The chain links TRBV7-8 to TRBJ1-2; the match to TRBD1 covers 7 bases. The germline CDR1 and CDR2 sequences are SGHVS and FQNEAQ. The V and J ends lost 0 bases and 7 bases, in that order; junction bases with no gene match: 11. This CDR3 has 16 residues. Written as DNA, the CDR3 is TGTGCCAGCAGCTTAGCCCCCAGGGGGGAATTCATTGGCTACACCTTC. Its protein product is CASSLAPRGEFIGYTF.

The genes are TRBV7-9 and TRBJ1-5; possible D gene TRBD1, 6 bases. The V end lost 5 bases, the J end lost 6 bases, and 14 bases lay between the germline ends. CDR1 and CDR2 (germline): SEHNR, FQNEAQ (reference sequence). The CDR3 is made up of 14 amino acids. The CDR3 DNA sequence: TGTGCCAGCAGCCGGGAGGGGGTCACTCAGCCCCAGCATTTT. Protein: CASSREGVTQPQHF.

The V and J genes are TRBV5-6 and TRBJ1-1, with 7 bases aligning to TRBD1. V shed 3 bases and J 7 bases; nucleotides not matched to a gene: 9. CDR1 and CDR2 from the germline V gene are SGHDT and YYEEEE. The CDR3 is 14 residues long. The CDR3 spells CASSSEQDRVEAFF. CDR3 in DNA: TGTGCCAGCAGCTCCGAACAAGACAGGGTTGAAGCTTTCTTT.

The CDR3 loop reads CASSITGSPDTQYF. The DNA for the CDR3 is TGTGCCAGTAGTATAACCGGGAGCCCAGATACGCAGTATTTT. J is TRBJ2-3 and V is TRBV19; tentatively, D is TRBD2 (6 bases). V lost 2 bases and J lost 4, with 10 bases in between. CDR1 LNHDA and CDR2 SQIVND come from the germline V gene (reference sequence). CDR3 length: 14 residues.

The rearrangement joins TRBV18 to TRBJ1-2; TRBD1 aligns across 7 bases. V lost 6 bases and J lost 6; bases outside the gene matches: 10. Per germline, CDR1 KGHSH and CDR2 LQKENI. The CDR3 consists of 14 residues. The chain's CDR3 is CASSSYRGVDGYTF. The DNA of the CDR3 is TGTGCCAGCTCTTCGTACAGGGGCGTGGATGGCTACACCTTC. Full variable domain (missing parts from reference TRBV18 and TRBJ1-2): NAGVMQNPRHLVRRRGQEARLRCSPMKGHSHVYWYRQLPEEGLKFMVYLQKENIIDESGMPKERFSAEFPKEGPSILRIQQVVRGDSAAYFCASSSYRGVDGYTFGSGTRLTVV.

The chain links TRBV6-4 to TRBJ2-3, with TRBD2 matching 12 bases. Trimming cost V 4 bases and J 4 bases; bases outside gene matches: 3. The CDR3 has 15 amino acids. Germline CDR1 and CDR2: MRHNA and SNTAGT. CDR3 DNA sequence: TGTGCCAGCAGTGCCGGGACTAGCGGGCCAGATACGCAGTATTTT. Translation gives CASSAGTSGPDTQYF.

The chain links TRBV9 to TRBJ2-7; 9 bases line up with TRBD1. The CDR3 covers 15 residues. The germline V gene has CDR1 SGDLS and CDR2 YYNGEE. The trim removed 4 bases at V and 0 bases at J, leaving 5 bases unmatched. CDR3 loop: CASSSTGGSSYEQYF. DNA for the CDR3: TGTGCCAGCAGCTCTACAGGGGGCAGCTCCTACGAGCAGTACTTC.